Listed here are 27 T cell receptor beta chains from one sample, sequenced in a study of T cell repertoires in cytomegalovirus infection. TCRdb processed the reads anew with MiXCR; each CDR3 protein has one entry. The sample comprises about 400,000 distinct CDR3 sequences, roughly 20% of which are singletons, and 8.7% rests with the top ten. Sequences were obtained from PBMCs. These receptors originate from a human donor in good health (CMV status not recorded). Some clones in this sample may be carry-over from other donors' samples.

This clonotype occurred many times. This chain uses TRBV6-6 with TRBJ2-7; D call uncertain. The CDR3 is made up of 13 amino acids. The V gene's germline CDR1 is MNHNY and CDR2 SVGAGI (reference sequence). Trimming removed 0 bases at V and 6 bases at J, with 9 bases between. The CDR3 region has the DNA TGTGCCAGCAGTTACTCAAATGTCCCCGAGCAGTACTTC. This translates into CASSYSNVPEQYF.

V usage is TRBV29-1 and J usage is TRBJ2-1, with unresolved D. This CDR3 is 16 amino acids long. From germline, CDR1 is SQVTM and CDR2 ANQGSEA. Trimming stripped 0 bases from V and 9 bases from J, with 21 bases between. Here the CDR3 reads CSVEDLTFPTGLEQFF. The CDR3 region has the DNA TGCAGCGTTGAAGATCTGACCTTCCCTACGGGCCTTGAGCAGTTCTTC.

There are a few counts of this clonotype. CDR3 DNA sequence: TGTGCCAGCAGCCTTTCGGACAGGGACCCAGATACGCAGTATTTT. It translates to CASSLSDRDPDTQYF. The chain is built from TRBV3-1 and TRBJ2-3; TRBD1 matches 8 bases. Germline V lookup: CDR1 LGHDT, CDR2 YNNKEL (reference sequence). This CDR3 is 15 amino acids long. V lost 4 bases, J lost 4 bases, and 7 bases stayed unmatched.

The rearrangement joins TRBV7-2 to TRBJ2-5, with TRBD1 matching 10 bases. J lost 4 bases, V lost 5 bases, and 10 bases had no gene match. Germline values: CDR1 SGHTA, CDR2 FQGNSA. The CDR3 spans 16 residues. CDR3 nucleotide sequence: TGTGCCAGCAGCCTACGGGACAGGGGAATTGCAGAGACCCAGTACTTC. This sequence encodes CASSLRDRGIAETQYF.

This clonotype was observed at least ten times. This chain uses TRBV7-9 with TRBJ2-5; 14 bases agree with TRBD2. V dropped 7 bases and J dropped 4; count of bases not matched to a gene: 5. The CDR3 totals 15 residues. Germline CDR1 reads SEHNR; CDR2 reads FQNEAQ (reference sequence). Here the CDR3 reads CASTPTSGRAETQYF. DNA for the CDR3: TGTGCCAGCACCCCGACTAGCGGGAGGGCAGAGACCCAGTACTTC.

This chain joins TRBV5-5 and TRBJ1-6, with 8 nucleotides matching TRBD1. J gave up 0 bases and V 4 bases, and 6 bases lay outside the gene matches. CDR3 length: 17 amino acids. Germline CDR1 reads SGHKS; CDR2 reads YYEKEE (reference sequence). The CDR3 loop is CASSPRTGSSYNSPLHF. The CDR3 coding sequence is TGTGCCAGCAGCCCACGGACAGGGAGCTCCTATAATTCACCCCTCCACTTT.

This clonotype was counted a few times. The CDR3 region has the DNA TGTGCCAGCAGTTTTAGGGCATCGGAGACCCAGTACTTC. It yields the protein CASSFRASETQYF. V and J are TRBV12-3 or TRBV12-4 and TRBJ2-5, with D uncertain. V lost 3 bases to trimming and J lost 5 bases, with 10 bases between them. CDR3 length equals 13 residues.

V gene TRBV5-1 combines with J gene TRBJ2-5, with TRBD2 identical over 7 bases. With 2 bases clipped from V and 0 bases from J, the junction kept 16 bases outside the gene matches. The CDR3 loop spans 19 amino acids. The germline V gene encodes CDR1 SGHRS and CDR2 YFSETQ. CDR3 in amino acids: CASSFPKASGTSHQETQYF. The CDR3 coding sequence is TGCGCCAGCAGCTTCCCGAAAGCTAGCGGTACCTCCCACCAAGAGACCCAGTACTTC.

The rearrangement joins TRBV6-2 or TRBV6-3 to TRBJ2-1; the match to TRBD1 covers 9 bases. This CDR3 is built from 14 residues. V dropped 8 bases and J dropped 3; count of bases not matched to a gene: 5. Germline CDR1 and CDR2: MNHEY and SVGEGT. CDR3 bases: TGTGCCAGCGATTGGGGACAGGGCTACAATGAGCAGTTCTTC. It translates to CASDWGQGYNEQFF.

This clonotype was found a few times. This chain connects TRBV7-9 to TRBJ1-5; D gene ambiguous. V was trimmed by 6 bases and J by 0 bases, leaving 15 bases between them. The CDR3 is made up of 16 amino acids. In germline, CDR1 is SEHNR, CDR2 FQNEAQ (reference sequence). CDR3 region: CASSLDIPDSNQPQHF. The CDR3 bases are TGTGCCAGCAGTCTAGACATTCCGGATAGCAATCAGCCCCAGCATTTT.

This clonotype has only a few counts. The J gene is TRBJ1-5, the V gene TRBV7-2; tentative D call: TRBD1 (6 bases). Germline loops: CDR1 SGHTA, CDR2 FQGNSA. V lost 4 bases to trimming and J lost 6 bases, with 13 bases between them. This CDR3 is built from 14 residues. The CDR3 DNA is TGTGCCAGCAGCTCAATGGGACAAGCTCAGCCCCAGCATTTT. Translated: CASSSMGQAQPQHF.

This clonotype was seen a handful of times. The genes are TRBV4-1 and TRBJ2-1; D unresolved. The V end lost 1 base, the J end lost 5 bases, and 9 bases lay between the germline ends. The CDR3 sequence is 14 residues long. Germline V gene data show CDR1 as MGHRA and CDR2 as YSYEKL. Here the CDR3 reads CASSQGLGNNEQFF. DNA for the CDR3: TGCGCCAGCAGCCAAGGTTTAGGGAACAATGAGCAGTTCTTC.

This clonotype was picked up many times. The chain couples TRBV7-9 to TRBJ2-3; D gene ambiguous. From germline, CDR1 is SEHNR and CDR2 FQNEAQ (reference sequence). The CDR3 loop spans 11 amino acids. V gave up 1 base and J gave up 14 bases, with 10 bases separating them. CDR3 amino acids: CASSLEGLPYF. The CDR3 DNA sequence: TGTGCCAGCAGCTTAGAGGGTCTTCCGTATTTT.

The chain links TRBV10-2 to TRBJ2-2, with 7 bases that match TRBD1. Trimming at V came to 6 bases and at J to 5 bases, leaving 9 bases not matched to a gene. The germline CDR1 and CDR2 sequences are WSHSY and SAAADI. The CDR3 sequence is 15 residues long. The CDR3 region is CASRTQGMRTGELFF. The CDR3 DNA reads as TGCGCCAGCAGGACACAGGGGATGAGGACCGGGGAGCTGTTTTTT.

This clonotype showed up many times. The chain combines TRBV7-2 with TRBJ1-3; no reliable D call. The germline V and J ends were trimmed by 6 bases and 6 bases, with 21 bases remaining between them. The V gene's germline CDR1 is SGHTA and CDR2 FQGNSA. The CDR3 sequence is 16 residues long. The CDR3 DNA is TGTGCCAGCAGTTTTTCCCCGGGAGTTCACTTAAACACCATATATTTT. It codes for CASSFSPGVHLNTIYF.

The rearrangement links TRBV12-3 or TRBV12-4 to TRBJ1-2; 7 bases match TRBD1. Germline trimming cut 7 bases from V and 8 bases from J; bases unmatched to any gene: 10. The CDR3 sequence is 13 residues long. The CDR3 is CASTAEGARGYTF. The CDR3 region has the DNA TGTGCCAGCACGGCGGAGGGGGCACGGGGCTACACCTTC.

This rearrangement joins TRBV5-1 to TRBJ2-1, with 7 bases aligning to TRBD2. Unmatched junction bases numbered 4, after V lost 1 base and J lost 0 bases. The germline V gene has CDR1 SGHRS and CDR2 YFSETQ. This CDR3 region has 16 residues. CDR3 DNA: TGCGCCAGCAGCTTGATAGGGAGGGGCTCCTACAATGAGCAGTTCTTC. Translated, it gives CASSLIGRGSYNEQFF.

This clonotype has only a few counts. The gene calls are TRBV30 and TRBJ2-2; 12 bases match TRBD2. Germline trimming cut 3 bases from V and 3 bases from J; bases unmatched to any gene: 11. CDR1 GTSNPN and CDR2 SVGIG come from the germline V gene (reference sequence). The CDR3 runs 18 residues. For the CDR3, the DNA is TGTGCCTGGAGACCCCCGACTAGCGGGAGTCCCCACACCGGGGAGCTGTTTTTT. Translation gives CAWRPPTSGSPHTGELFF.

This clonotype has at least ten counts. The chain couples TRBV12-3 or TRBV12-4 to TRBJ1-1; the D is unclear. The CDR3 consists of 11 residues. V gave up 7 bases and J gave up 6 bases, with 9 bases separating them. The CDR3 loop is CASTLGAEAFF. In nucleotides, the CDR3 is TGTGCCAGCACCCTTGGGGCTGAAGCTTTCTTT.

The V and J genes are TRBV5-4 and TRBJ2-4, with a possible D match to TRBD1 (7 bases). CDR1 and CDR2 from the germline V gene are SGHNT and YYREEE (reference sequence). The CDR3 totals 13 residues. V was clipped by 4 bases and J by 9 bases, with 14 bases between them. The CDR3 region is CASSSHQGGIQYF. Here the CDR3 DNA reads TGTGCCAGCAGCAGCCATCAGGGGGGCATTCAGTACTTC.

This clonotype has only a few counts. V and J are TRBV12-3 or TRBV12-4 and TRBJ2-1; 9 bases fit TRBD2. This CDR3 comprises 16 residues. The V gene end was trimmed by 6 bases and the J gene end by 11 bases; junction bases not matched to a gene: 17. The CDR3 loop is CASSPQGVLAGRKQFF. The CDR3 DNA reads TGTGCCAGCAGCCCTCAGGGTGTACTAGCGGGTAGAAAGCAGTTCTTC.

The genes are TRBV14 and TRBJ2-5; D not resolved. From germline, CDR1 is SGHDN and CDR2 FVKESK. Trimming left V 0 bases short and J 4 bases short, with 9 bases between. There are 14 residues in the CDR3. The CDR3 is CASSQDFVLETQYF. For the CDR3, the DNA is TGTGCCAGCAGCCAAGATTTCGTACTAGAGACCCAGTACTTC.

There are a few counts of this clonotype. This chain links TRBV7-9 with TRBJ2-7; maybe TRBD1 (6 bases). Germline CDR1 reads SEHNR; CDR2 reads FQNEAQ (reference sequence). V lost 5 bases and J 3 bases, leaving 14 bases between the germline ends. CDR3 length equals 14 residues. CDR3 loop: CASSPAGAGYEQYF. The CDR3 DNA follows: TGTGCCAGCAGCCCGGCAGGGGCGGGCTACGAGCAGTACTTC.

The CDR3 DNA reads as TGTGCCAGCAGCCGGCAGATGGCAACTAATGAAAAACTGTTTTTT. Translating gives CASSRQMATNEKLFF. The chain joins TRBV14 to TRBJ1-4, with no clear D. The CDR3 is 15 residues long. V shed 4 bases and J shed 0 bases, with 9 bases lying between them. Germline-derived CDR1 and CDR2 are SGHDN and FVKESK.

V gene TRBV28 combines with J gene TRBJ2-1; D is perhaps TRBD1 (6 bases). This CDR3 is built from 15 residues. Trimming left V 8 bases short and J 6 bases short, with 20 bases between. Germline CDR1 is MDHEN and CDR2 is SYDVKM. The CDR3 loop is CASVEWGLAGNEQFF. CDR3 nucleotide sequence: TGTGCCAGCGTCGAGTGGGGGCTTGCCGGCAATGAGCAGTTCTTC.

This clonotype showed up many times. The chain is built from TRBV6-1 and TRBJ1-5; D remains ambiguous. This CDR3 comprises 13 residues. V shed 3 bases and J shed 11 bases, with 14 bases lying between them. The germline V gene has CDR1 MNHNS and CDR2 SASEGT. The CDR3 DNA follows: TGTGCCAGCAGTGAGCCGGGGATGTCGGCCCAGCATTTT. Amino acids: CASSEPGMSAQHF.

V is TRBV6-2 or TRBV6-3 and J is TRBJ2-7; 9 bases fit TRBD1. Germline values: CDR1 MNHEY, CDR2 SVGEGT. The V and J ends lost 10 bases and 7 bases, in that order; junction bases with no gene match: 11. The CDR3 length is 13 residues. CDR3 residues: CATRRDRVEEQYF. CDR3 in DNA: TGTGCCACCCGCCGGGACAGGGTGGAAGAGCAGTACTTC.